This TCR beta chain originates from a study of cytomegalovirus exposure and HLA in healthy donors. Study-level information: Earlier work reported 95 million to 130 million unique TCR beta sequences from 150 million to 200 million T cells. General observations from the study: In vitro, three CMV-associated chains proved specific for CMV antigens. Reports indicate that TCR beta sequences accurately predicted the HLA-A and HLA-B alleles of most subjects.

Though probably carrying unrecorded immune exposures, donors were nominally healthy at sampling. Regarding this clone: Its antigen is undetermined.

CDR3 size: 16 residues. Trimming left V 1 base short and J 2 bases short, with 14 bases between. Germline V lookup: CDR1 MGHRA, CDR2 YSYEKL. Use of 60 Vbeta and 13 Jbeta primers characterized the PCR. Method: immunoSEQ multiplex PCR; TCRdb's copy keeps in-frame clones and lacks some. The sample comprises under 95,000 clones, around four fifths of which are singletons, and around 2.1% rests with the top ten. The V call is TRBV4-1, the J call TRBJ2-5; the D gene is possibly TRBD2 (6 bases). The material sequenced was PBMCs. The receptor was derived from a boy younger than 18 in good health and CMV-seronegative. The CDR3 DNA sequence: TGCGCCAGCAGCCAAGGAGCCGGGAGCTTTCAAGAGACCCAGTACTTC. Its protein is CASSQGAGSFQETQYF.